This TCR beta chain was sequenced for a study of OX40 agonist ivuxolimab in advanced cancers. This clone was counted once. V dropped 2 bases and J dropped 8; count of bases not matched to a gene: 9. The germline V gene encodes CDR1 MRHNA and CDR2 SNTAGT. This CDR3 region has 15 residues. TCRdb keeps only in-frame clones here, not all; method: immunoSEQ multiplex PCR. The repertoire holds 50,000 to 65,000 clones, with around 88% as singletons. Autoimmune disease history or systemic immunosuppression excluded patients. This receptor was identified in an adult with an advanced solid tumor such as melanoma, head and neck, liver or kidney cancer. The material was CD4+ or CD8+ T cells sorted from blood, obtained in a trial of the OX40 agonist ivuxolimab. The V call is TRBV6-4, the J call TRBJ2-4; 7 bases map to TRBD1. Written as DNA, the CDR3 is TGTGCCAGCAGTGACCCTGACCTGCAGGGGGACATTCAGTACTTC. Translating gives CASSDPDLQGDIQYF.